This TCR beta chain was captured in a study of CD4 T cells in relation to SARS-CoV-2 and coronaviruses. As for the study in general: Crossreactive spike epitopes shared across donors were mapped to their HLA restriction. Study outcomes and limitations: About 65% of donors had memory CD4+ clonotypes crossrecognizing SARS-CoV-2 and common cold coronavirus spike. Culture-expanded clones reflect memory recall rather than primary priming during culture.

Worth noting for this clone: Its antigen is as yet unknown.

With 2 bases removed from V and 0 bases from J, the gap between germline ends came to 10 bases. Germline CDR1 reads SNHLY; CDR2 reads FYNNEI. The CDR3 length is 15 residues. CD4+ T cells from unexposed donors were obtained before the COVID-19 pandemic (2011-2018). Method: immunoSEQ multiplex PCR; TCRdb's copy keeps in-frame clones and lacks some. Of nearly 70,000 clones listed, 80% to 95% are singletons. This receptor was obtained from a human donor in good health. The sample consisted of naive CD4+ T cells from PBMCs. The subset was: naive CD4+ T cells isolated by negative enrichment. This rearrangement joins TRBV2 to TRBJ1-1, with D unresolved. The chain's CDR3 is CASSELANMNTEAFF. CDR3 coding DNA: TGTGCCAGCAGTGAATTAGCAAACATGAACACTGAAGCTTTCTTT.